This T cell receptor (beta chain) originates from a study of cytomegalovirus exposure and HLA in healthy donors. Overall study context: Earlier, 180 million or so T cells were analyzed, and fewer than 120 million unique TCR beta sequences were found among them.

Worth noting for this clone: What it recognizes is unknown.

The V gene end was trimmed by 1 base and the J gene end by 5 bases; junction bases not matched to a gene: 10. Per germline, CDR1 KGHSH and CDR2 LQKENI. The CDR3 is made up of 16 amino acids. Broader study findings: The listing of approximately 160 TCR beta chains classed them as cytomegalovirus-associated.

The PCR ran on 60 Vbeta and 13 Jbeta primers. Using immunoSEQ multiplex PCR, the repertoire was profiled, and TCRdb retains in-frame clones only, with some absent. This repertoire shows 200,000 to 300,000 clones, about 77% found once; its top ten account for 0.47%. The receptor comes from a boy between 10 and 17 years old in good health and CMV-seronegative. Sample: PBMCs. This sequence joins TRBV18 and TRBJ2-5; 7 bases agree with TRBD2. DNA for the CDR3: TGTGCCAGCTCACCACTAGCGGGTATTCCCCAGGAGACCCAGTACTTC. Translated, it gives CASSPLAGIPQETQYF. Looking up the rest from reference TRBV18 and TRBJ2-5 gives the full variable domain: NAGVMQNPRHLVRRRGQEARLRCSPMKGHSHVYWYRQLPEEGLKFMVYLQKENIIDESGMPKERFSAEFPKEGPSILRIQQVVRGDSAAYFCASSPLAGIPQETQYFGPGTRLLVL.